This entry concerns a single T cell receptor beta chain. The antigen remains unidentified. CDR3 length: 14 amino acids. Looked up from germline, CDR1 is SGHTA and CDR2 is FQGNSA. The V gene end was trimmed by 6 bases and the J gene end by 7 bases; junction bases not matched to a gene: 7. The sample comes from a study of glioma-infiltrating T cells. General study results and limits: Tissue and blood shared very few CDR3 sequences. Gliomas, especially low-grade, showed above-expected tissue-blood divergence; non-neoplastic patients showed below.

Amplification of TCR alpha and beta CDR3 regions from RNA used iRepertoire nested multiplex PCR. One-step reverse transcription and amplification started from around 100-400 ng of tissue mRNA or PBMC total RNA. TCRdb analysed the multiplex PCR reads with MiXCR anew, one entry per CDR3 protein. The profile covers roughly 1,500 distinct CDR3 sequences, with over 70% appearing a single time and roughly 63% taken by the ten largest. Sequencing was carried out using glioma tissue, nonneoplastic brain tissue, or PBMCs (not recorded which). The TCR originated in a human donor with low-grade glioma or glioblastoma, undergoing nonglioma brain surgery, or in good health (not recorded which). Some clones in this sample may be carry-over from other donors' samples. This sequence joins TRBV7-2 and TRBJ2-1; 9 bases agree with TRBD1. CDR3 nucleotides: TGTGCCAGCAGGAACCCGGGACAGGGAAATGAGCAGTTCTTC. Translated: CASRNPGQGNEQFF.